This T cell receptor (beta chain) was found in a study of regulatory T cells in long-lasting Graves disease (dated by TCRdb to the early 2020s). About the investigation overall: Persistent Graves' disease meant more than 5 years of antithyroid drug treatment with TSH receptor autoantibodies that stayed positive. On average, persistent Graves' disease patients in the clinical cohort had been on antithyroid drugs for about 10.3 years. Peripheral blood TCR sequencing and RNA sequencing compared persistent Graves' disease patients with newly diagnosed Graves' disease patients. A total of around 35 samples underwent TCR sequencing: 13 from persistent and about 20 from newly diagnosed Graves' disease patients. The study was conducted in China and was registered as a clinical trial. Study-wide findings and limitations: Preferential use of TRBV28, TRBJ1-2 and TRBJ2-5 was observed in persistent disease, whereas TRBV20-1 and TRBJ2-1 were favored in newly diagnosed disease. Peripheral blood alone was examined, since thyroid tissue, which constituted the primary lesion, could not be accessed. As a limitation, the authors acknowledged that the small sample size may reduce accuracy. Sequencing and analysis were limited to the TCR beta chain. Compared with newly diagnosed patients, patients with persistent Graves' disease had lower TCR Shannon entropy and fewer highly expanded clones, which suggests clonal expansion. Patients with persistent disease shared more public clonotypes (around 2,500) than newly diagnosed patients did (more than 900).

Receptors were amplified or captured by multiplex PCR. The data were produced on an Illumina HiSeq 4000. To build TCR beta libraries, CDR3 regions were amplified by Arm-PCR using iRepertoire HTBI primers. Before sequencing, the PCR products went through gel purification. Concerning the study's data processing: A total of some 60 TRBV and 14 TRBJ segments were identified across samples and were used for gene usage analysis of CDR3 amino acid clonotypes. COPE and FqMerger were used to merge filtered high-quality paired reads into contigs. BLAST was used to align contigs to IMGT TRBV, TRBD and TRBJ reference genes, with CDR3 defined following IMGT. Clonotypes above 0.1% frequency were classified as highly expanded clones. Shannon entropy was used to measure repertoire diversity, and the Gini coefficient was used to measure V-J evenness. Clonotypes shared by more than one individual were considered public. Through fastp at Q25 and MiXCR, TCRdb rebuilt clones from the public reads, retaining in-frame beta chains. Here each entry gathers all rows of one CDR3 protein and keeps the most common genes and DNA. These V and J calls rely on TCRdb rather than the paper's analysis. The sample records more than 300,000 distinct CDR3 sequences, about 19% of which are singletons. About 29% of the sample lies in the top ten.

Sample time point, as interpreted from the label and publication: persistent/refractory GD, antithyroid drugs over 5 years with positive TRAb. For both TCR sequencing and RNA sequencing, RNA was extracted from PBMCs in TRIzol. The diagnosis of Graves' disease followed American Thyroid Association guidelines. Patients for the study were recruited at an endocrinology department in Xi'an, China. From each patient, about 9 milliliters of peripheral blood was collected into an EDTA anticoagulant tube. Ficoll Paque Plus density gradient separation was used to isolate PBMCs, and no further T cell sorting was done. An Agilent 2100 Bioanalyzer and agarose gel were used to check RNA quality, and a NanoDrop 2000 was used to measure RNA concentration. About this clonotype: Its antigen target is currently unknown. No qualities accompany the bases; no much larger clone lies one base away.

At the junction V is shortened by 0 bases and J by 6 bases, with 12 bases in between. The CDR3 sequence holds 14 residues, the cysteine and phenylalanine included. Of the read, only the CDR3 DNA is kept; its 42 bases are in frame from base 1. CDR1 SGHRS and CDR2 YFSETQ were looked up in the germline V gene. The rearranged segments are TRBV5-1 and TRBJ2-5; the D segment cannot be called with confidence. The sample in question was peripheral blood mononuclear cells (PBMCs), obtained when the disease was refractory, from a patient treated with antithyroid drugs. This TCR came from a female donor with Graves disease. The bases read TGCGCCAGCAGCTTGGCCCCGTGGGTCAAGACCCAGTACTTC. It translates to CASSLAPWVKTQYF.